Below are 22 T cell receptor beta chains sequenced from a single sample in a study of OX40 agonist ivuxolimab in advanced cancers. Sequencing was performed with immunoSEQ multiplex PCR; in TCRdb, only in-frame clones are kept and a portion is missing. The sample yields roughly 48,000 clones, 84% seen once. Sequenced material: CD4+ or CD8+ T cells sorted from blood, taken in a trial of the OX40 agonist ivuxolimab. Receptor source: an adult with an advanced solid tumor such as melanoma, head and neck, liver or kidney cancer.

A note on this clone: Other nucleotide sequences from this sample produce the same CDR3. J is TRBJ2-1 and V is TRBV11-2; D call uncertain. Per germline, CDR1 SGHAT and CDR2 FQNNGV. The V gene lost 1 base and the J gene lost 0 bases, with 7 bases spanning the gap. CDR3 length equals 15 residues. The CDR3 here is CASSLGGSSYNEQFF. The CDR3 DNA sequence: TGTGCCAGCAGCTTAGGGGGTAGCTCCTACAATGAGCAGTTCTTC.

The rearrangement joins TRBV6-5 to TRBJ1-1, with 7 bases matching TRBD1. This CDR3 comprises 15 residues. V gave up 0 bases and J gave up 4 bases; unmatched junction bases: 5. Germline V gene data show CDR1 as MNHEY and CDR2 as SVGAGI. The CDR3 reads CASSYSTGQGTEAFF. CDR3 coding DNA: TGTGCCAGCAGTTACTCGACAGGGCAGGGCACTGAAGCTTTCTTT.

J is TRBJ2-1 and V is TRBV6-6; the match to TRBD2 covers 7 bases. V lost 0 bases to trimming and J lost 10 bases; unmatched junction nucleotides: 6. Germline-derived CDR1 and CDR2 are MNHNY and SVGAGI (reference sequence). The CDR3 is 14 residues long. For the CDR3, the DNA is TGTGCCAGCAGTTACTCGCGACTAGCCGGCGAGCAGTTCTTC. Protein product: CASSYSRLAGEQFF.

The rearrangement links TRBV2 to TRBJ1-2; D gene uncertain. The CDR3 loop spans 13 amino acids. V lost 8 bases and J 8 bases, leaving 18 bases between the germline ends. Germline V lookup: CDR1 SNHLY, CDR2 FYNNEI. CDR3 sequence reads: CASGQVPFEGYTF. CDR3 DNA sequence: TGTGCCAGCGGGCAGGTGCCCTTTGAAGGCTACACCTTC. The full variable domain, with the rest looked up from reference TRBV2 and TRBJ1-2, is EPEVTQTPSHQVTQMGQEVILRCVPISNHLYFYWYRQILGQKVEFLVSFYNNEISEKSEIFDDQFSVERPDGSNFTLKIRSTKLEDSAMYFCASGQVPFEGYTFGSGTRLTVV.

The genes are TRBV6-6 and TRBJ1-2, with D possibly matching TRBD1 (5 bases). Germline CDR1 reads MNHNY; CDR2 reads SVGAGI (reference sequence). Trimming took 5 bases from V and 8 from J, leaving 15 bases between them. The CDR3 consists of 13 residues. CDR3 loop: CASSTRDPGGYTF. The CDR3, as DNA: TGTGCCAGCAGTACCCGGGACCCCGGGGGCTACACCTTC.

This clone has only one observation. This sequence joins TRBV4-3 and TRBJ2-7; D may be TRBD1 (6 bases). This CDR3 has 15 residues. Germline V gene data show CDR1 as LGHNA and CDR2 as YSLEER. V was shortened by 0 bases and J by 2 bases, with 11 bases between the two germline ends. CDR3 nucleotide sequence: TGCGCCAGCAGCCAAGAATGGCAGGGGACCTACGAGCAGTACTTC. This sequence encodes CASSQEWQGTYEQYF.

The CDR3 region has the DNA TGTGCCAGCAGTTCAACCACAACAGGGTTAGGGGCCAACGTCCTGACTTTC. Its translation: CASSSTTTGLGANVLTF. V and J are TRBV27 and TRBJ2-6, with D possibly matching TRBD1 (6 bases). This CDR3 spans 17 amino acids. Looked up from germline, CDR1 is MNHEY and CDR2 is SMNVEV (reference sequence). V was trimmed by 4 bases and J by 4 bases, leaving 17 bases between them.

This clone appeared a few times. The chain employs TRBV2 and TRBJ1-2; D uncertain. The CDR3 spans 11 residues. V shed 5 bases and J shed 6 bases, with 7 bases lying between them. Germline values: CDR1 SNHLY, CDR2 FYNNEI. This CDR3 is CASSPLHGYTF. Here the CDR3 DNA reads TGTGCCAGCAGTCCCCTTCATGGCTACACCTTC.

This chain connects TRBV27 to TRBJ1-1; TRBD1 agrees at 9 bases. Germline loops: CDR1 MNHEY, CDR2 SMNVEV (reference sequence). J gave up 3 bases and V 4 bases, and 3 bases lay outside the gene matches. CDR3 size: 14 residues. The CDR3 DNA reads as TGTGCCAGCAGTTATTGGACAGGGGACACTGAAGCTTTCTTT. Translation: CASSYWTGDTEAFF.

This rearrangement joins TRBV4-2 to TRBJ2-1; 14 bases fit TRBD2. CDR1 LGHNA and CDR2 YNFKEQ come from the germline V gene. This CDR3 region has 16 residues. Trimming at V came to 10 bases and at J to 10 bases, leaving 15 bases not matched to a gene. CDR3: CATEKGTSGSIREQFF. CDR3 sequence (DNA): TGTGCCACCGAGAAGGGGACTAGCGGGAGTATTAGGGAGCAGTTCTTC.

The chain carries TRBV19 and TRBJ1-6; D remains ambiguous. The germline V gene encodes CDR1 LNHDA and CDR2 SQIVND (reference sequence). The CDR3 sequence is 14 residues long. The V gene lost 6 bases and the J gene lost 3 bases, with 9 bases spanning the gap. CDR3 DNA sequence: TGTGCCAGTAGATCGGCAGGCTATAATTCACCCCTCCACTTT. This sequence encodes CASRSAGYNSPLHF.

The chain couples TRBV18 to TRBJ2-7; D remains unclear. Germline V gene sequence: CDR1 KGHSH, CDR2 LQKENI. V was cut by 3 bases and J by 2 bases, with 5 bases left in between. The CDR3 has 12 amino acids. CDR3: CASSPIPYEQYF. CDR3 sequence (DNA): TGTGCCAGCTCACCCATACCCTACGAGCAGTACTTC.

The V and J genes are TRBV7-2 and TRBJ2-7, with D unresolved. Per the germline V gene, CDR1 is SGHTA and CDR2 is FQGNSA. The CDR3 contains 15 residues. The V gene lost 4 bases and the J gene lost 0 bases, with 13 bases spanning the gap. CDR3 DNA: TGTGCCAGCAGCTCCGACTTTCCCATCTCCTACGAGCAGTACTTC. It translates to CASSSDFPISYEQYF.

The chain uses TRBV7-6 and TRBJ2-1, with TRBD2 identical over 12 bases. Germline assignment: CDR1 SGHVS and CDR2 FNYEAQ. The CDR3 consists of 16 residues. The J segment lost 6 bases and the V segment lost 5 bases, leaving 8 bases of the junction unmatched. CDR3 nucleotide sequence: TGTGCCAGCAGCCTCGAAGCTAGCGGGAGGGGCAATGAGCAGTTCTTC. Amino acid sequence: CASSLEASGRGNEQFF. Drawing the rest from reference TRBV7-6 and TRBJ2-1, the complete variable domain is GAGVSQSPRYKVTKRGQDVALRCDPISGHVSLYWYRQALGQGPEFLTYFNYEAQQDKSGLPNDRFSAERPEGSISTLTIQRTEQRDSAMYRCASSLEASGRGNEQFFGPGTRLTVL.

DNA of the CDR3: TGCGCCAGCAGCCAATTTTCTAGCGGGAGTGCAGATACGCAGTATTTT. Translated: CASSQFSSGSADTQYF. The chain carries TRBV4-1 and TRBJ2-3; TRBD2 matches 10 bases. This CDR3 is 16 amino acids long. CDR1 MGHRA and CDR2 YSYEKL come from the germline V gene. Trimming cost V 2 bases and J 4 bases; bases outside gene matches: 6.

The chain combines TRBV7-9 with TRBJ2-5; D is uncertain. V lost 3 bases to trimming and J lost 9 bases, with 11 bases between them. The germline V gene has CDR1 SEHNR and CDR2 FQNEAQ (reference sequence). This CDR3 region has 12 residues. CDR3 region: CASSLISGPQYF. The CDR3 nucleotides read TGTGCCAGCAGCTTGATCTCGGGTCCCCAGTACTTC.

The chain carries TRBV19 and TRBJ2-2; no clear D gene. The V and J ends lost 6 bases and 1 base respectively, with 12 bases between them. The CDR3 contains 15 residues. CDR1 is LNHDA, CDR2 SQIVND, per germline (reference sequence). The CDR3 coding sequence is TGTGCCAGTAGGGTTGGGCAGTTGAACACCGGGGAGCTGTTTTTT. Residues: CASRVGQLNTGELFF.

In its sample, this clone ranks as medium-sized. The V and J genes are TRBV19 and TRBJ1-2; 9 nucleotides agree with TRBD1. Germline CDR1 LNHDA, CDR2 SQIVND (reference sequence). V gave up 8 bases and J gave up 7 bases; unmatched junction bases: 8. This CDR3 comprises 13 residues. The CDR3: CASQTGGSGGYTF. CDR3 DNA sequence: TGTGCCAGTCAGACAGGGGGTTCTGGTGGCTACACCTTC.

The chain uses TRBV4-3 and TRBJ2-3; D uncertain. This CDR3 spans 16 amino acids. V was trimmed by 0 bases and J by 0 bases, leaving 10 bases between them. Germline CDR1 reads LGHNA; CDR2 reads YSLEER. The DNA of the CDR3 is TGCGCCAGCAGCCAAGATTCCCGACCCAGCACAGATACGCAGTATTTT. It specifies CASSQDSRPSTDTQYF.

Notes on this clone: Other DNA sequences in the same sample also yield this CDR3. V gene TRBV27 combines with J gene TRBJ2-5; tentatively, D is TRBD1 or TRBD2 (5 bases each). The CDR3 spans 11 residues. Trimming removed 4 bases from V and 5 bases from J, with 5 bases in between. CDR1 is MNHEY and CDR2 is SMNVEV in the germline V gene (reference sequence). CDR3 nucleotides: TGTGCCAGCAGTTGGGGGGAGACCCAGTACTTC. Protein sequence: CASSWGETQYF.

CDR3 bases: TGTGCCAGCAGCGAAGACAGGGTACACACAGATACGCAGTATTTT. This gives the protein CASSEDRVHTDTQYF. V usage is TRBV7-2 and J usage is TRBJ2-3, with 7 bases that match TRBD1. Germline loops: CDR1 SGHTA, CDR2 FQGNSA. This CDR3 is 15 amino acids long. V gave up 5 bases and J gave up 2 bases; unmatched junction bases: 7.

The chain has TRBV7-2 and TRBJ2-2; 9 nucleotides line up with TRBD2. The CDR3 totals 15 residues. The V segment lost 3 bases and the J segment 4 bases; nucleotides outside the gene matches: 3. Germline loops: CDR1 SGHTA, CDR2 FQGNSA. CDR3 coding DNA: TGTGCCAGCAGCTTGAATAGCGGGGGCACCGGGGAGCTGTTTTTT. Protein sequence: CASSLNSGGTGELFF.